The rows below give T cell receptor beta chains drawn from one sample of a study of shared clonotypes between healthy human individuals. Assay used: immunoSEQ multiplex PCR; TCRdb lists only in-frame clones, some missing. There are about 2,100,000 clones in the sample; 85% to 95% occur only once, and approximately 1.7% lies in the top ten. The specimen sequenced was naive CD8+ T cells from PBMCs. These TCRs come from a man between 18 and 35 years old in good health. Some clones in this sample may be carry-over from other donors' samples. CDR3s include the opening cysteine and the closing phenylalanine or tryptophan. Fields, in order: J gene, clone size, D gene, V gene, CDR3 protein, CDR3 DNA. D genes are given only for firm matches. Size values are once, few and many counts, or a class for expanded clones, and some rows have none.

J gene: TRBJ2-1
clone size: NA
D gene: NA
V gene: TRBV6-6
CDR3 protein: CASSREGEQFF
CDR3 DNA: TGTGCCAGCAGTCGAGAGGGTGAGCAGTTCTTC

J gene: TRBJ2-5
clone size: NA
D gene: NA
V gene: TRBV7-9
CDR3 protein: CASSLLRGSAQETQYF
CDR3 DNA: TGTGCCAGCAGCTTATTAAGGGGTAGCGCTCAAGAGACCCAGTACTTC

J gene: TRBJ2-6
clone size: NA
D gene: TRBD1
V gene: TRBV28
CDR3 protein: CASSLTAWDRGFSGANVLTF
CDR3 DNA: TGTGCCAGCAGTCTTACGGCGTGGGACAGAGGTTTCTCCGGGGCCAACGTCCTGACTTTC

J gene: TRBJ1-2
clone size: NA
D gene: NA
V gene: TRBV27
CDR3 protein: CASKMGGSSHGYTF
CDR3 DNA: TGTGCCAGCAAGATGGGGGGATCGAGTCATGGCTACACCTTC

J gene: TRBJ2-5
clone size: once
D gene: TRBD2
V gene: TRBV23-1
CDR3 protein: CASSQVQAGDQETQYF
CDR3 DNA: TGCGCCAGCAGTCAAGTTCAAGCGGGAGATCAAGAGACCCAGTACTTC

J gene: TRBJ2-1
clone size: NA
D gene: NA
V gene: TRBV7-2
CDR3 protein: CASSLGAGLPYNEQFF
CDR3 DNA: TGTGCCAGCAGCTTAGGGGCGGGCCTTCCCTACAATGAGCAGTTCTTC

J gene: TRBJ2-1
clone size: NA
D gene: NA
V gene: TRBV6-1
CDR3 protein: CASSEDQSSYNEQFF
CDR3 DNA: TGTGCCAGCAGCGAAGACCAAAGCTCCTACAATGAGCAGTTCTTC

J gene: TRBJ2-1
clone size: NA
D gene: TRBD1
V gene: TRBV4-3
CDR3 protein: CASSRIGTVDNEQFF
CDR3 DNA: TGCGCCAGCAGCCGAATAGGGACAGTCGACAATGAGCAGTTCTTC

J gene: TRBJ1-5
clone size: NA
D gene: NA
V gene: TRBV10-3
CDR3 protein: CAISPPGRGNQPQHF
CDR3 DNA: TGTGCCATCAGTCCCCCGGGTAGGGGTAATCAGCCCCAGCATTTT

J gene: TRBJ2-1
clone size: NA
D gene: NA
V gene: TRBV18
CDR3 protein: CASSPQGLTRGNEQFF
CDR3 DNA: TGTGCCAGCTCACCACAGGGGCTAACTCGGGGAAATGAGCAGTTCTTC

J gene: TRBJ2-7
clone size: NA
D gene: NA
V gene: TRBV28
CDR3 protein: CASSPPVAWGVSEQYF
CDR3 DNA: TGTGCCAGCAGTCCCCCGGTAGCGTGGGGTGTATCCGAGCAGTACTTC

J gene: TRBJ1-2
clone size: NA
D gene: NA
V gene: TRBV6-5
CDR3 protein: CASTDRDYGYTF
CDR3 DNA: TGTGCCAGCACGGACAGAGACTATGGCTACACCTTC